This T cell receptor (beta chain) emerged from a study of blood T cell repertoires in COVID-19. At the level of the study: Specimens from acute and convalescent COVID-19 originated in the United States, Italy and Spain. Sources were T cells, B-cell-depleted T cells, or PBMCs; the material itself was cDNA or gDNA.

V lost 11 bases to trimming and J lost 7 bases; unmatched junction nucleotides: 9. The germline V gene has CDR1 SGHVS and CDR2 FQNEAQ. The length of the CDR3 is 13 residues. In the authors' workflow: Quantification of nucleated cells was approximated via reference gene primer amplification. Profiling relied on immunoSEQ multiplex PCR, and the TCRdb table lists in-frame clones only, not all of them. For V, J and clone size, that table is used; D and trimming come from the DNA. The sample comprises roughly 260,000 clones, around 87% of which are singletons, and 2.3% rests with the top ten. Specimen: peripheral blood. The sequence derives from a woman between 45 and 65 years old with acute or convalescent COVID-19. The V gene is TRBV7-8, the J gene TRBJ2-1; 9 bases match TRBD1. For the CDR3, the DNA is TGTGCCGGTTCTGGGACAGGGACTAATGAGCAGTTCTTC. This codes for CAGSGTGTNEQFF.